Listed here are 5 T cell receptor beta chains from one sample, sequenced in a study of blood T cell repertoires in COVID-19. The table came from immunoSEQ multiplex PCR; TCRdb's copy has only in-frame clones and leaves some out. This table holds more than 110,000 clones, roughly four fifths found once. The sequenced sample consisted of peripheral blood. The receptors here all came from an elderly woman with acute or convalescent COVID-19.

CDR3 in amino acids: CASSDGGLNTEAFF. The DNA of the CDR3 is TGTGCCAGCAGTGACGGGGGTTTGAACACTGAAGCTTTCTTT. The genes are TRBV6-1 and TRBJ1-1; a weak D match, TRBD1 (5 bases). The germline V gene has CDR1 MNHNS and CDR2 SASEGT. V was trimmed by 3 bases and J by 0 bases, leaving 8 bases between them. The CDR3 runs 14 residues.

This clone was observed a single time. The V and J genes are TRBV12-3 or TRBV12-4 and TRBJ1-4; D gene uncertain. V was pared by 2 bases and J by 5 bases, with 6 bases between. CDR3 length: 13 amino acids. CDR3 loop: CASSLWANEKLFF. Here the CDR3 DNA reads TGTGCCAGCAGTTTATGGGCGAATGAAAAACTGTTTTTT.

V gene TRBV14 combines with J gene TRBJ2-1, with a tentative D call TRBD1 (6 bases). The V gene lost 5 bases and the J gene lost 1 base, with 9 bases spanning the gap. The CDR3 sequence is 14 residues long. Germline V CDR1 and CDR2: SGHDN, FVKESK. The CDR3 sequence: CASSSRGSYNEQFF. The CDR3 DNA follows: TGTGCCAGCAGCAGTAGGGGGTCCTACAATGAGCAGTTCTTC.

CDR3: CASILFPGQGTEAFF. The DNA for the CDR3 is TGTGCCAGCATTTTATTCCCGGGACAGGGTACTGAAGCTTTCTTT. This rearrangement joins TRBV6-5 to TRBJ1-1, with TRBD1 identical over 9 bases. Germline V gene lookup returns CDR1 MNHEY and CDR2 SVGAGI. This CDR3 comprises 15 residues. V lost 7 bases and J lost 5; bases outside the gene matches: 11.

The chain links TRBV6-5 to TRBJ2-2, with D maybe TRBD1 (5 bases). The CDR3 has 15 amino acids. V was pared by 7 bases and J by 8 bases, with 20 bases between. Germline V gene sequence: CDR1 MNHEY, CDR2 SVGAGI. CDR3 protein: CASKQGRVPSGELFF. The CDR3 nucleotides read TGTGCCAGCAAGCAAGGCAGGGTTCCTTCGGGGGAGCTGTTTTTT.